Listed below are T cell receptor beta chains from one sample, sequenced in a study of vaccination effects on CD4 cells after COVID-19. This table comes from immunoSEQ multiplex PCR, and its TCRdb copy is limited to in-frame clones, with some not included. The table shows around 62,000 clones, with 74% occurring only once. No antigens are known for them. The specimen was CD4+ T cells from PBMCs cultured without peptide, collected after COVID-19 vaccination. These receptors originate from a human donor who received a COVID-19 vaccine. CDR3s include the opening cysteine and the closing phenylalanine or tryptophan. The order of the fields is V gene, J gene, D gene, clone size, CDR3 DNA, CDR3 protein. D genes are given only for firm matches. Rows may omit the clone size; those that give it use once, few, many or a size class.

V: TRBV27
J: TRBJ1-2
D: -
size: -
DNA: TGTGCCAGCAGTTCTCACGACAGCTATGGCTACACCTTC
CDR3: CASSSHDSYGYTF

V: TRBV3-1/TRBV3-2
J: TRBJ2-5
D: TRBD2
size: -
DNA: TGTGCCAGCAGCCAAGGACTAGCGGGGCTGCGAGAGACCCAGTACTTC
CDR3: CASSQGLAGLRETQYF

V: TRBV2
J: TRBJ2-2
D: -
size: few
DNA: TGTGCCAGCAGGGAGGTTGGGGGCGCGAACACCGGGGAGCTGTTTTTT
CDR3: CASREVGGANTGELFF

V: TRBV4-3
J: TRBJ1-5
D: TRBD1
size: -
DNA: TGCGCCAGCAGCCATAACAGGGGGCAAAATCAGCCCCAGCATTTT
CDR3: CASSHNRGQNQPQHF

V: TRBV14
J: TRBJ1-2
D: -
size: -
DNA: TGTGCCAGCAGCCAAGCCCGGACCGGTAACTATGGCTACACCTTC
CDR3: CASSQARTGNYGYTF

V: TRBV19
J: TRBJ1-3
D: -
size: -
DNA: TGTGCCAGTAGCGTCCGACAGGCGGACACCATATATTTT
CDR3: CASSVRQADTIYF

V: TRBV5-4
J: TRBJ2-2
D: -
size: once
DNA: TGTGCCAGCAGCTTGGGTGGGACGCCCGGGGAGCTGTTTTTT
CDR3: CASSLGGTPGELFF

V: TRBV4-1
J: TRBJ2-1
D: TRBD2
size: -
DNA: TGCGCCAGCAGCCGGGGACTAGCGGGGACATTGAAGAATGAGCAGTTCTTC
CDR3: CASSRGLAGTLKNEQFF

V: TRBV7-9
J: TRBJ2-2
D: TRBD2
size: -
DNA: TGTGCCAGCAGCTTCGGGACTAGTCTAACAGGGGAGCTGTTTTTT
CDR3: CASSFGTSLTGELFF

V: TRBV5-1
J: TRBJ1-2
D: -
size: -
DNA: TGCGCCAGCAGCTTGATGGGCGCTCAGATGGGCTACACCTTC
CDR3: CASSLMGAQMGYTF

V: TRBV13
J: TRBJ2-3
D: -
size: -
DNA: TGTGCCAGCAGCCCCCGTGGAAGTTACAACCCAGGGGATACGCAGTATTTT
CDR3: CASSPRGSYNPGDTQYF

V: TRBV5-1
J: TRBJ1-3
D: -
size: -
DNA: TGCGCCAGCAGCTTGGAAGGATCTGGAAACACCATATATTTT
CDR3: CASSLEGSGNTIYF

V: TRBV19
J: TRBJ2-3
D: -
size: -
DNA: TGTGCCAGTAGTAAGCCGGGCTGGGGAGATACGCAGTATTTT
CDR3: CASSKPGWGDTQYF

V: TRBV7-2
J: TRBJ2-5
D: TRBD2
size: -
DNA: TGTGCCAGCAGCCCACCGGGACTAGCGGGGAAGGAGACCCAGTACTTC
CDR3: CASSPPGLAGKETQYF